These T cell receptor beta chains were read from a single sample in a study of T cell responses to AZD1222 COVID-19 vaccine. Method: immunoSEQ multiplex PCR; TCRdb's copy keeps in-frame clones and lacks some. The sample shows 90,000 to 120,000 clones, about 90% of them seen only once. The specimen was peripheral blood, collected 28 days after the second AZD1222 dose. Source of these receptors: an adult who received the AZD1222 COVID-19 vaccine. The CDR3 runs from the conserved cysteine through the conserved F or W. Each record gives: clone size, D gene, J gene, V gene, CDR3 DNA, CDR3 protein. The D gene is left open where the match is weak. Size is omitted from some rows. Given values are once, few, many or a class for expanded clones.

NA	NA	TRBJ1-3	TRBV19	TGTGCCAGTAGTCTCGGGACACCCAACTCTGGAAACACCATATATTTT	CASSLGTPNSGNTIYF
NA	NA	TRBJ2-1	TRBV7-9	TGTGCCAGCAGCCCAAAACAGGGTCTTGAGCAGTTCTTC	CASSPKQGLEQFF
NA	NA	TRBJ2-2	TRBV6-5	TGTGCCAGCAGTTACGGGCGGGACGGCACCGGGGAGCTGTTTTTT	CASSYGRDGTGELFF
NA	NA	TRBJ1-1	TRBV4-1	TGCGCCAGCAGCCACAACCTGGAGATACAGGGCGGTAGGGCTTTCTTT	CASSHNLEIQGGRAFF
NA	TRBD2	TRBJ2-3	TRBV6-2/TRBV6-3	TGTGCCAGCAGCAACCTACCGGGACTACAATTCTGGGATACGCAGTATTTT	CASSNLPGLQFWDTQYF
NA	NA	TRBJ1-4	TRBV6-1	TGTGCCAGCAGTGAGTCTCCGGGACACTCAGTTGAAAAACTGTTTTTT	CASSESPGHSVEKLFF
NA	TRBD2	TRBJ2-4	TRBV7-9	TGTGCCAGCAGCTTAGCCTATGCGGGGGACATTCAGTACTTC	CASSLAYAGDIQYF
NA	TRBD1	TRBJ2-1	TRBV12-3/TRBV12-4	TGTGCCAGCAGTTTGTCGGGACAGGTGTTCTTC	CASSLSGQVFF
NA	TRBD1	TRBJ2-1	TRBV5-1	TGCGCCAGCGGGTTAACCGGGACAGGGACCTACAATGAGCAGTTCTTC	CASGLTGTGTYNEQFF
medium-sized	NA	TRBJ1-1	TRBV9	TGTGCCAGCAGCCCCCTGGGAGACACTGAAGCTTTCTTT	CASSPLGDTEAFF
NA	NA	TRBJ2-7	TRBV12-3/TRBV12-4	TGTGCCAGCAGCTGGGCTCTATCCTACGAGCAGTACTTC	CASSWALSYEQYF
NA	TRBD1	TRBJ1-4	TRBV10-3	TGTGCCATCAGGGGGACAGGGGCTGGGGAAAAACTGTTTTTT	CAIRGTGAGEKLFF
NA	NA	TRBJ2-5	TRBV5-4	TGTGCCAGCAGCTTGAGACAGATCGAAGAGACCCAGTACTTC	CASSLRQIEETQYF
NA	TRBD1	TRBJ2-7	TRBV6-5	TGTGCCAGCAGCCTCTCAGGGACAGGGTCCTACGAGCAGTACTTC	CASSLSGTGSYEQYF
NA	TRBD1	TRBJ1-5	TRBV29-1	TGCAGCGTTCAGACAGGGCGGGGTGGCAATCAGCCCCAGCATTTT	CSVQTGRGGNQPQHF
NA	NA	TRBJ1-1	TRBV4-1	TGCGCCAGCAGCCCCCGAGAGGACGGTTCATTAGTGAACACTGAAGCTTTCTTT	CASSPREDGSLVNTEAFF
NA	NA	TRBJ1-1	TRBV12-3/TRBV12-4	TGTGCCAGCTCAACCCGCGCCAGCACTGAAGCTTTCTTT	CASSTRASTEAFF
once	NA	TRBJ1-1	TRBV11-1	TGTGCCAGCAGCTTTTGGGCAAACACTGAAGCTTTCTTT	CASSFWANTEAFF
NA	NA	TRBJ1-1	TRBV2	TGTGCCAGCAGTGATCCAGTTGTGGGGAACACTGAAGCTTTCTTT	CASSDPVVGNTEAFF
once	NA	TRBJ1-5	TRBV28	TGTGCCAGCAGTTTAGGGGGTGTTAGCAATCAGCCCCAGCATTTT	CASSLGGVSNQPQHF
NA	NA	TRBJ1-4	TRBV28	TGTGCCAGCACAAACCCAGGGCGTAGGGGCGGTGAAAAACTGTTTTTT	CASTNPGRRGGEKLFF
NA	NA	TRBJ2-7	TRBV7-6	TGTGCCAGCAGCTTAGAACAACACTACGAGCAGTACTTC	CASSLEQHYEQYF
NA	NA	TRBJ2-7	TRBV4-2	TGTGCCAGCAGCCAAGTGGCAACCCATCCTGCCTCCTACGAGCAGTACTTC	CASSQVATHPASYEQYF
NA	NA	TRBJ1-1	TRBV5-4	TGTGCCAGCAGTGTCTCGTCGGGATTTGTTACTGAAGCTTTCTTT	CASSVSSGFVTEAFF
NA	NA	TRBJ2-7	TRBV4-3	TGCGCCAGCAGCCAAGGATTGGAAACCTACGAGCAGTACTTC	CASSQGLETYEQYF
NA	TRBD1	TRBJ1-1	TRBV25-1	TGTGCCAGCAGATTAGGGGGCGCAGGGACTGAAGCTTTCTTT	CASRLGGAGTEAFF
once	NA	TRBJ1-1	TRBV7-2	TGTGCCAGCAGCTTGGACACTGCCCTCACTGAAGCTTTCTTT	CASSLDTALTEAFF
once	NA	TRBJ2-7	TRBV5-1	TGCGCCAGCAGCCTCCGGGACAAGGACGAGCAGTACTTC	CASSLRDKDEQYF
few	NA	TRBJ1-6	TRBV9	TGTGCCAGCAGCGTACAAGGACAGCCGAATTCACCCCTCCACTTT	CASSVQGQPNSPLHF
NA	NA	TRBJ1-5	TRBV7-2	TGTGCCAGCAGCTTAGGGGGACGGCGAGATCAGCCCCAGCATTTT	CASSLGGRRDQPQHF
NA	TRBD1	TRBJ1-1	TRBV3-1/TRBV3-2	TGTGCCAGCAGCCAAGATCAGGGGGTGAACACTGAAGCTTTCTTT	CASSQDQGVNTEAFF
NA	NA	TRBJ2-1	TRBV6-5	TGTGCCAGCACGGTGGGGAATGAGCAGTTCTTC	CASTVGNEQFF
NA	TRBD1	TRBJ1-3	TRBV7-8	TGTGCCAGCAGCTTAGTCGGGCAGGGGGACCCTGGAAACACCATATATTTT	CASSLVGQGDPGNTIYF
NA	NA	TRBJ1-1	TRBV2	TGTGCCAGCAGAGTAATCAACACTGAAGCTTTCTTT	CASRVINTEAFF
NA	TRBD1	TRBJ1-6	TRBV29-1	TGCAGCGTTGGGGAGACAGGGAGGAATTCACCCCTCCACTTT	CSVGETGRNSPLHF
NA	NA	TRBJ2-1	TRBV6-6	TGTGCCAGCAGTTACCCTAACAGGGTGTCAGGCAATGAGCAGTTCTTC	CASSYPNRVSGNEQFF
NA	NA	TRBJ2-1	TRBV6-5	TGTGCCAGCAGTTACCACCGAGGGTTCTACAATGAGCAGTTCTTC	CASSYHRGFYNEQFF
NA	TRBD2	TRBJ2-5	TRBV4-2	TGTGCCAGCAGCCAAACTGGCGGGGGGGCCGGGACCCAGTACTTC	CASSQTGGGAGTQYF
NA	NA	TRBJ2-7	TRBV30	TGTGCCTGGAGTCCCAACTACGAGCAGTACTTC	CAWSPNYEQYF
NA	NA	TRBJ1-2	TRBV3-1/TRBV3-2	TGTGCCAGCAGAGACCCTAGAGACAGTCTGGGATCCTATGGCTACACCTTC	CASRDPRDSLGSYGYTF
NA	NA	TRBJ2-5	TRBV7-3	TGTGCCAGCAGCTTAACGTTGAGGGAGACCCAGTACTTC	CASSLTLRETQYF
NA	NA	TRBJ2-3	TRBV6-2/TRBV6-3	TGTGCCAGCAGTTACACATACGTAGACGGTGCAGATACGCAGTATTTT	CASSYTYVDGADTQYF
NA	TRBD2	TRBJ2-3	TRBV7-6	TGTGCCAGCAGCCCGCCCCTAGCGGGAGGGGGAGATACGCAGTATTTT	CASSPPLAGGGDTQYF
NA	NA	TRBJ1-1	TRBV6-5	TGTGCCAGCAGTTACTTGACAGGGAACACTGAAGCTTTCTTT	CASSYLTGNTEAFF
NA	TRBD1	TRBJ2-1	TRBV28	TGTGCCACTCGACAGGGGGCTCGCAATGAGCAGTTCTTC	CATRQGARNEQFF
NA	TRBD2	TRBJ2-1	TRBV7-8	TGTGCCAGCAGCCCACTAGCGGGGGACAATGAGCAGTTCTTC	CASSPLAGDNEQFF
NA	TRBD2	TRBJ2-7	TRBV6-7	TGTGCCAGCGGGAGGGACTATTCCTACGAGCAGTACTTC	CASGRDYSYEQYF
NA	TRBD2	TRBJ2-3	TRBV4-2	TGTGCCAGCAGCCAGCGAGCGGGGTCGGGGGGAGATACGCAGTATTTT	CASSQRAGSGGDTQYF
NA	NA	TRBJ1-1	TRBV30	TGTGCCTGGACTAGGGAAGAAGTCCCACCATTTGACACTGAAGCTTTCTTT	CAWTREEVPPFDTEAFF
NA	TRBD1	TRBJ1-5	TRBV6-2/TRBV6-3	TGTGCCAGCAGTACCGACACCAGGGACAGGGTGAGCAATCAGCCCCAGCATTTT	CASSTDTRDRVSNQPQHF
NA	NA	TRBJ2-5	TRBV7-2	TGTGCCAGCAGCTTAGATAACGGTTTGGCGACCCAGTACTTC	CASSLDNGLATQYF
NA	TRBD2	TRBJ2-7	TRBV28	TGTGCCAGCATCCTAACGGGAGGGGACGAGCAGTACTTC	CASILTGGDEQYF
NA	NA	TRBJ2-7	TRBV1	TGCACCAGCAGCCCGGACCGGGACACTCTTTACGAGCAGTACTTC	CTSSPDRDTLYEQYF
NA	NA	TRBJ1-5	TRBV16	TGTGCCAGCAGCTCCAGAAGGAATCAGCCCCAGCATTTT	CASSSRRNQPQHF
NA	NA	TRBJ1-1	TRBV5-4	TGTGCCAGCAGCTTGGAAGCAGGGAAAACCCCAAGGACTTTCTTT	CASSLEAGKTPRTFF